This TCR beta chain comes out of a study of blood T cell repertoires in COVID-19. Data came from immunoSEQ multiplex PCR; TCRdb stores just in-frame clones and leaves some out. The repertoire consists of 130,000 or so clones, with 80% to 90% occurring once and the leading ten covering 2.4%. Germline values: CDR1 SGDLS, CDR2 YYNGEE. This CDR3 spans 15 amino acids. Trimming removed 0 bases at V and 3 bases at J, with 12 bases between. V and J are TRBV9 and TRBJ1-1; D gene ambiguous. The TCR originated in a man in his forties with acute COVID-19. The sequenced material came from PBMCs or T cells enriched from blood (not recorded which). In nucleotides, the CDR3 is TGTGCCAGCAGCGTAGCTAACCGTTTGGACACTGAAGCTTTCTTT. Translation gives CASSVANRLDTEAFF.